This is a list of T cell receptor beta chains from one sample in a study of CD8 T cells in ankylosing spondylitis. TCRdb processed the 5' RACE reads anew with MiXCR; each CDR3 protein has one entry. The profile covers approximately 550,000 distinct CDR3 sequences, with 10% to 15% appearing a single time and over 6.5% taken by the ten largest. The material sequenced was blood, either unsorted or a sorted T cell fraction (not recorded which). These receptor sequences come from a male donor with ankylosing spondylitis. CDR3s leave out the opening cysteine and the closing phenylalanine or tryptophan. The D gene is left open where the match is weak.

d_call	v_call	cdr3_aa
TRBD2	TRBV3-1	ASSPPSGASTDTQY
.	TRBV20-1	SARDFYEQF
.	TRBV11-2	ASSQGRVNTGELF
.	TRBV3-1	ASSQDGYNNEQF
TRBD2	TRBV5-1	ASSNGTSRYNEQF
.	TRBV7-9	ASSLGLPPSEQY
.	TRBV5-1	ASSLFPTGGTYEQY
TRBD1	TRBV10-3	AIGTATGELF
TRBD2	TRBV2	ASSGTSGRAYYEQY
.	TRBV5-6	ASSLYGNQPQH
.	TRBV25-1	ASSEYGDPRPQH
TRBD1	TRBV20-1	SARDGTGYSPLH
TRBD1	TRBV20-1	SATGDRGNQPQH
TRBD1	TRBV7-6	ASSSLERTGDNYGYT
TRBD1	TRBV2	ASSEASRGPRDEQF
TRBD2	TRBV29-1	SAGGLAGVYEQF
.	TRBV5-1	ASSLAGPLTDTQY
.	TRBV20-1	SAEGAAVSYNEQF
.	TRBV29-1	SVFVRAGDTEAF
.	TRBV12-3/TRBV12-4	ASRKQGESNEQF
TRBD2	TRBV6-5	ASSYSSAGGGTDTQY
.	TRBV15	ATSTLLGELF
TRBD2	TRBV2	ASSHSGREDDNEQF
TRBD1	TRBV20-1	SARDGQGVNEQF
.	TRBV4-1	ASSQGVSDTQY
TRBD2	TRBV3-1	ASSGSTSGVSYEQY
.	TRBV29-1	SVEVPAGRYGYT
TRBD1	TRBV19	ASSILQSGTGGSYGYT
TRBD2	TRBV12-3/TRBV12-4	ASSLRLAGNLAQY
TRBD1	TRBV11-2	ASSLDSGQGQETQY
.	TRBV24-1	ATSDPTGERYQETQY
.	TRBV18	ASSPVEAMNTEAF
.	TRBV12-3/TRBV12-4	ASSLGGPAKNIQY
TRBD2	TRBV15	ATSRGGGSPGELF
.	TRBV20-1	SADDPRRPNYNEQF
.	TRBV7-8	ASSSRGVNIQY
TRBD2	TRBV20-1	SASSGRLTDTQY
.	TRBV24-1	ATSDPRTADTQY
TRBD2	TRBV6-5	ASSYWGKGLQETQY
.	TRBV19	AIVRGHTGCPSHEQY
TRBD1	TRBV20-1	SARDSGTGPEAF
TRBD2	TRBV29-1	SVEILAGPIQYEQF
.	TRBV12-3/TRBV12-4	ASSLGGQEVTDTQY
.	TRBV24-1	ATSEWGNGELF
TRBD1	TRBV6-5	ASSSPGQGNQPQH
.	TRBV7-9	ASSEWGEQF
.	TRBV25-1	ASSGIAGGYT
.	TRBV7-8	ASSMEGNEQF
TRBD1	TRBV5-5	ASSFSPTGQYGYT
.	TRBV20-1	SARDQRGLIAKNIQY
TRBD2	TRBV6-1	ASSEVTSGRGTQY
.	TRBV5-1	ASSLAAGNNEQF
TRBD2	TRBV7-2	ASSLDSGRDEQY
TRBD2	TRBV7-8	ASSLFRGGETQY
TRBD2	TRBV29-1	SVGTSGYNEQF